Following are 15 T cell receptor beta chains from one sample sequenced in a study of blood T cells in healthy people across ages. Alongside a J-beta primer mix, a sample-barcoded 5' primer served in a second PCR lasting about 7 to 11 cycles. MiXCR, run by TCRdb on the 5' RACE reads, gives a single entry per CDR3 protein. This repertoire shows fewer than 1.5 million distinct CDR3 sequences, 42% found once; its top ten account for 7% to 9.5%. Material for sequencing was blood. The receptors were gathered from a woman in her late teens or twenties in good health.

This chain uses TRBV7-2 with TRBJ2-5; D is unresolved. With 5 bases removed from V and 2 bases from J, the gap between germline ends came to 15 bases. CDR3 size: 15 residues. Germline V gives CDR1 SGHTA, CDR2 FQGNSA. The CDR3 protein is CASSLVDGSQETQYF. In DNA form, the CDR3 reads TGTGCCAGCAGCCTAGTCGACGGGTCGCAAGAGACCCAGTACTTC. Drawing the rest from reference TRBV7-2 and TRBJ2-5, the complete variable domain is GAGVSQSPSNKVTEKGKDVELRCDPISGHTALYWYRQSLGQGLEFLIYFQGNSAPDKSGLPSDRFSAERTGGSVSTLTIQRTQQEDSAVYLCASSLVDGSQETQYFGPGTRLLVL.

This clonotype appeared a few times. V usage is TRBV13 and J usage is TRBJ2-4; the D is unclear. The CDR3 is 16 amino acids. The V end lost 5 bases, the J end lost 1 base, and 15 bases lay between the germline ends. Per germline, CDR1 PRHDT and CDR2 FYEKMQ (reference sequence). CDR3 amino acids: CASSLMRLVAKNIQYF. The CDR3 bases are TGTGCCAGCAGCCTAATGAGATTGGTGGCCAAAAACATTCAGTACTTC.

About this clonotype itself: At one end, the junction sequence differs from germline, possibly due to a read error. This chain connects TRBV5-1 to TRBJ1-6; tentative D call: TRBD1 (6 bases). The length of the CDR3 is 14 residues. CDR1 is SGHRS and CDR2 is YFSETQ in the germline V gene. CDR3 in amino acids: CASTLDSSNSPLHF. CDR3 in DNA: TGCGCCAGCACCTTGGACAGTAGCAATTCACCCCTCCACTTT.

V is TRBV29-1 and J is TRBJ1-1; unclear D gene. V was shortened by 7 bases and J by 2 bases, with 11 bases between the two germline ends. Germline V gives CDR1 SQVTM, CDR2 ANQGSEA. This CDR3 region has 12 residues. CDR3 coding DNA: TGCAGCGCCCCGGACGTAAACACTGAAGCTTTCTTT. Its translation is CSAPDVNTEAFF. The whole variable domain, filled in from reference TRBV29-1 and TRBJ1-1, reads SAVISQKPSRDICQRGTSLTIQCQVDSQVTMMFWYRQQPGQSLTLIATANQGSEATYESGFVIDKFPISRPNLTFSTLTVSNMSPEDSSIYLCSAPDVNTEAFFGQGTRLTVV.

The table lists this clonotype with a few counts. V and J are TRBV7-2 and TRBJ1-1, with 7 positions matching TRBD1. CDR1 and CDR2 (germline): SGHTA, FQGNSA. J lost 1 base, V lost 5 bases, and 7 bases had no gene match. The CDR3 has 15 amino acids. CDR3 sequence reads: CASSPTPGGNTEAFF. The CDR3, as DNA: TGTGCCAGCAGCCCAACCCCAGGGGGGAACACTGAAGCTTTCTTT.

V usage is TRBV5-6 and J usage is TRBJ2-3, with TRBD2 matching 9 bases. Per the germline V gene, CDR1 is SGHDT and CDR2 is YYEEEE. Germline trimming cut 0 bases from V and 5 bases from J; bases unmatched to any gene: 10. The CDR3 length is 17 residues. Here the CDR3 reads CASSLGASGADIDTQYF. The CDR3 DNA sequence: TGTGCCAGCAGCTTGGGGGCTAGCGGGGCCGATATAGATACGCAGTATTTT.

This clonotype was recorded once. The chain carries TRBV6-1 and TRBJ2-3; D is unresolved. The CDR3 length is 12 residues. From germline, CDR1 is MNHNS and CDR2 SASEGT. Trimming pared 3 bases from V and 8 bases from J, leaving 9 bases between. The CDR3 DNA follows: TGTGCCAGCAGTGACAACCAGAGTACGCAGTATTTT. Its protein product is CASSDNQSTQYF.

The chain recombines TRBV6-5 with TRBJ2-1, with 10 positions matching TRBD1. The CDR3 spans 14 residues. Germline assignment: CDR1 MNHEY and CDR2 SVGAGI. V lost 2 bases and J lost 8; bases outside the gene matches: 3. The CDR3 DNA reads TGTGCCAGCAGTTACCGTGGGACAGGGGATGAGCAGTTCTTC. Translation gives CASSYRGTGDEQFF.

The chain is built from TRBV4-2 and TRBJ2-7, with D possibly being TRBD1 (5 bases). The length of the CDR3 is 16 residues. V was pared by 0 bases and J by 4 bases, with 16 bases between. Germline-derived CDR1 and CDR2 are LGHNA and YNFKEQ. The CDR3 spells CASSQDPDSAYYEQYF. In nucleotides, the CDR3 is TGTGCCAGCAGCCAAGATCCCGACAGCGCTTATTACGAGCAGTACTTC.

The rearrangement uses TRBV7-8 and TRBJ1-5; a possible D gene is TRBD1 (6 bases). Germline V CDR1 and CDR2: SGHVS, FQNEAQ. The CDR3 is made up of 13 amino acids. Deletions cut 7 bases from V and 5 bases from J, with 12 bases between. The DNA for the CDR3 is TGTGCCAGCATCACAGGGTATGATCAGCCCCAGCATTTT. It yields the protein CASITGYDQPQHF.

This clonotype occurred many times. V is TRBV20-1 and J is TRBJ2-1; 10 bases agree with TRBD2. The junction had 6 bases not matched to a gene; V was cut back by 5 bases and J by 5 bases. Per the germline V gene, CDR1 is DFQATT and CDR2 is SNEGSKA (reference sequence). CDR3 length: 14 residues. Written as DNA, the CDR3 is TGCAGTGCTCACCTAGCGGGAGACGACAATGAGCAGTTCTTC. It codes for CSAHLAGDDNEQFF.

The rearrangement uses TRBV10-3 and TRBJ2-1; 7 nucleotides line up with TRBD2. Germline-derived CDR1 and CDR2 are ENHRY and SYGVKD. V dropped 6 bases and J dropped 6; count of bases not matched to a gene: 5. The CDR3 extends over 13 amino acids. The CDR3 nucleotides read TGTGCCATCAGGGGGGGGTCCCCCAATGAGCAGTTCTTC. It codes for CAIRGGSPNEQFF.

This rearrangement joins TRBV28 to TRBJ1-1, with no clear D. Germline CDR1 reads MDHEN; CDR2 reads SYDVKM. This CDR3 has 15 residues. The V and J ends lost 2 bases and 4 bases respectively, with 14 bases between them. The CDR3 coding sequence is TGTGCCAGCAGTTTAACAAACCTAATGGGCACTGAAGCTTTCTTT. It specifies CASSLTNLMGTEAFF.

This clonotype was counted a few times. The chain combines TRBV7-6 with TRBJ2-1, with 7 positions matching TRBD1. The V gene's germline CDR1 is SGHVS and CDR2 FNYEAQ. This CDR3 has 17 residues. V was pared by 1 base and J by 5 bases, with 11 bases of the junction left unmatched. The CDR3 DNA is TGTGCCAGCAGCTTAGTGGGACAGTCCTTTTTTGACAATGAGCAGTTCTTC. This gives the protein CASSLVGQSFFDNEQFF.

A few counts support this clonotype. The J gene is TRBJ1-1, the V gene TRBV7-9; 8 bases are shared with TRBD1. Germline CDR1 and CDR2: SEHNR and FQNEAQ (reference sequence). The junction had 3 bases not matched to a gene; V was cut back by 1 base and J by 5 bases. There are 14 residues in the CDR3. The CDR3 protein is CASSLGQGFTEAFF. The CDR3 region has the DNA TGTGCCAGCAGCTTAGGACAGGGGTTTACTGAAGCTTTCTTT.